This TCR beta chain appears in the sequencing data of a study of CD8+ T cells in alopecia areata. About the research overall: In an open-label trial, patients got 5 to 10 mg tofacitinib twice daily.

Extraction and reverse transcription of RNA yielded cDNA as the sequencing template. The table came from immunoSEQ multiplex PCR; TCRdb's copy has only in-frame clones and leaves some out. This sample carries 200,000 to 250,000 clones, under 70% of them seen once, and the ten largest clones take around 4.3%. Specified treatment: oral pan-JAK inhibitor, 5-10 mg twice daily. Obtained from alopecia areata patients were lesional scalp punch biopsies along with peripheral blood. The sequence derives from a human donor with alopecia areata. The starting material was CD4+ T cells sorted from blood, obtained at week 4, from a patient treated with tofacitinib.

The CDR3 bases are TGCGCCAGCAGCCAAGCCGGGACAGGAGACAATGAGCAGTTCTTC. Amino acids: CASSQAGTGDNEQFF. The chain employs TRBV4-3 and TRBJ2-1, with 8 positions matching TRBD1. The trim removed 1 base at V and 5 bases at J, leaving 4 bases unmatched. Germline lookup yields CDR1 LGHNA and CDR2 YSLEER. This CDR3 comprises 15 residues.